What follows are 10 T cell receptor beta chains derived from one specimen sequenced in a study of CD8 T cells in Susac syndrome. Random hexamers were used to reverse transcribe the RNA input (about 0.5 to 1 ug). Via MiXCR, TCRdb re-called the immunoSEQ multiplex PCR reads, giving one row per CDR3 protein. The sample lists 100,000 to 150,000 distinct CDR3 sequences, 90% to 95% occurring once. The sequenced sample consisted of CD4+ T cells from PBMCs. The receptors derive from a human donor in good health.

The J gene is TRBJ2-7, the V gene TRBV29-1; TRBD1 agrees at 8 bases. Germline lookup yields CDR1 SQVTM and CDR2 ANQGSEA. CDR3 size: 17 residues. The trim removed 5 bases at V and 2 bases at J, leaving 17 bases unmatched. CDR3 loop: CSVHGTIRDRRAYEQYF. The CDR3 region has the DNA TGCAGCGTTCACGGAACGATACGGGACAGGAGGGCCTACGAGCAGTACTTC.

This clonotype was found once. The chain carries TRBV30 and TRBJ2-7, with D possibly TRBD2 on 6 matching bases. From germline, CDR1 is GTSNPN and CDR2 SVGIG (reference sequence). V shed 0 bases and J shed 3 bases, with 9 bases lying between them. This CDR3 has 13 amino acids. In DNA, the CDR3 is TGTGCCTGGAGTGTACACGGGGGCTACGAGCAGTACTTC. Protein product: CAWSVHGGYEQYF.

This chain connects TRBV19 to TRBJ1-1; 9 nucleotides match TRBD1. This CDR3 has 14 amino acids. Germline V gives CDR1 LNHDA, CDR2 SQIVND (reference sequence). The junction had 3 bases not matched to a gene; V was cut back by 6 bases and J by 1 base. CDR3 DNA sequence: TGTGCCAGTAGAAGGACAGGGGAGAACACTGAAGCTTTCTTT. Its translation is CASRRTGENTEAFF.

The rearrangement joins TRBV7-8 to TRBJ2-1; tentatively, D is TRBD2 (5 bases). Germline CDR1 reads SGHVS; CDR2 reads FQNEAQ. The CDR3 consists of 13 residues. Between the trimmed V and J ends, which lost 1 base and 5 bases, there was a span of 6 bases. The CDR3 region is CASSLEADNEQFF. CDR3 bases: TGTGCCAGCAGCTTAGAAGCGGACAATGAGCAGTTCTTC. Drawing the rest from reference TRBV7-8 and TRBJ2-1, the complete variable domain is GAGVSQSPRYKVAKRGQDVALRCDPISGHVSLFWYQQALGQGPEFLTYFQNEAQLDKSGLPSDRFFAERPEGSVSTLKIQRTQQEDSAVYLCASSLEADNEQFFGPGTRLTVL.

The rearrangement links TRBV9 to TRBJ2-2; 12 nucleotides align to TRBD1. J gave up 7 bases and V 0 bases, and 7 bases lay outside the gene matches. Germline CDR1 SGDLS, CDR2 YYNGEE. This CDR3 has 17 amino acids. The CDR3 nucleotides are TGTGCCAGCAGCGTAGAGGGACAGGGGGCGCGGAACGGGGAGCTGTTTTTT. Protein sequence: CASSVEGQGARNGELFF.

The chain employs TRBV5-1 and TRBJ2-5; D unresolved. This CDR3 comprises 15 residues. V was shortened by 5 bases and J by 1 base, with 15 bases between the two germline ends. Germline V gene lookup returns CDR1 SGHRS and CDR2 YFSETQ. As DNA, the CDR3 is TGCGCCAGCAGTCCTCCCAGTGGGGTCCAAGAGACCCAGTACTTC. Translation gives CASSPPSGVQETQYF.

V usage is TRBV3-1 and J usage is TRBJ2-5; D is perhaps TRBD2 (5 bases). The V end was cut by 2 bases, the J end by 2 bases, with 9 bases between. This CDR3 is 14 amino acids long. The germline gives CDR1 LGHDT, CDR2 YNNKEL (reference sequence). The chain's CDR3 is CASSQLGGQETQYF. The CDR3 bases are TGTGCCAGCAGCCAATTAGGAGGACAAGAGACCCAGTACTTC.

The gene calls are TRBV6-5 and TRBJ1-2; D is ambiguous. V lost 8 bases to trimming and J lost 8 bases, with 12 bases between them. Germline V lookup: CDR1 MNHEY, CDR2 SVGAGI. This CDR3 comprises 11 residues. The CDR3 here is CASGPGRGYTF. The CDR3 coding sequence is TGTGCCAGCGGGCCAGGACGGGGCTACACCTTC.

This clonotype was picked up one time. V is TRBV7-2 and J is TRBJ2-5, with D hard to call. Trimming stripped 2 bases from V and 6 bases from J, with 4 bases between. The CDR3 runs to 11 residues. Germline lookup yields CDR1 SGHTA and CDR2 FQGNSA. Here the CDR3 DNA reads TGTGCCAGCAGCTTATTGCAGACCCAGTACTTC. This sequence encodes CASSLLQTQYF. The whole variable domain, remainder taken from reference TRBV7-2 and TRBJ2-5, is GAGVSQSPSNKVTEKGKDVELRCDPISGHTALYWYRQSLGQGLEFLIYFQGNSAPDKSGLPSDRFSAERTGGSVSTLTIQRTQQEDSAVYLCASSLLQTQYFGPGTRLLVL.

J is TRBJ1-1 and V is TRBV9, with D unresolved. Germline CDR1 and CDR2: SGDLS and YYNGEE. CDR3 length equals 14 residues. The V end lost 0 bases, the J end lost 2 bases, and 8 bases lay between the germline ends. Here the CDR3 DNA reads TGTGCCAGCAGCGTAGCTGGCTATAACACTGAAGCTTTCTTT. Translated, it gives CASSVAGYNTEAFF.